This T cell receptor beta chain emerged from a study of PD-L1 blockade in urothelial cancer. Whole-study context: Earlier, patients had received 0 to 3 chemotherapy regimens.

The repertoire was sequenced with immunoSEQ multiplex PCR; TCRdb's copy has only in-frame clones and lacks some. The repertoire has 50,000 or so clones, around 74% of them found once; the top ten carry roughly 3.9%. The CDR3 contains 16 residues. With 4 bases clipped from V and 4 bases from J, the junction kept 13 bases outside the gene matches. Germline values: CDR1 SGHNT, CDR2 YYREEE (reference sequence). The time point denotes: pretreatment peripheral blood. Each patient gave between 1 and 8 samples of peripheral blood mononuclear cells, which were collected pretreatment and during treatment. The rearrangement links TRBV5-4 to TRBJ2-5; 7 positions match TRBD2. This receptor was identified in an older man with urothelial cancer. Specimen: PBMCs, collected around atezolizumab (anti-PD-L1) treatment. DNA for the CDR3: TGTGCCAGCAGCCTTCGGACGGCCTGGGGGGGAGAGACCCAGTACTTC. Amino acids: CASSLRTAWGGETQYF.